These 21 T cell receptor beta chains were all obtained from the same sample, sequenced in a study of cytomegalovirus exposure and HLA in healthy donors. Primers included in the PCR were 60 Vbeta and 13 Jbeta primers. The method was immunoSEQ multiplex PCR; TCRdb's version includes in-frame clones alone and lacks a portion of them. The profile shows 100,000 to 150,000 clones, around 81% of them singletons. The sequencing sample was made of PBMCs. These receptors were collected from a woman between 45 and 60 years old in good health and CMV-seronegative.

The CDR3 DNA is TGTGCCAGCACCTCCCAGGACGGGATGAACACTGAAGCTTTCTTT. Translation: CASTSQDGMNTEAFF. The V gene is TRBV6-6, the J gene TRBJ1-1; D not certain. From germline, CDR1 is MNHNY and CDR2 SVGAGI (reference sequence). V was pared by 7 bases and J by 0 bases, with 15 bases between. CDR3 length: 15 residues.

This clone occurred a few times. The chain employs TRBV5-4 and TRBJ2-5; 8 positions match TRBD2. The CDR3 length is 15 residues. V trimming: 2 bases; J trimming: 9 bases; junction bases outside the gene matches: 12. CDR1 and CDR2 from the germline V gene are SGHNT and YYREEE (reference sequence). CDR3 region: CASSLGLAISEAQYF. The CDR3 coding sequence is TGTGCCAGCAGCTTAGGACTAGCTATAAGTGAGGCCCAGTACTTC.

The chain combines TRBV5-4 with TRBJ1-4, with TRBD1 identical over 7 bases. With V trimmed by 4 bases and J by 3 bases, 0 bases remained unmatched. Germline V CDR1 and CDR2: SGHNT, YYREEE (reference sequence). The CDR3 is 13 residues long. The CDR3 sequence: CASSTGANEKLFF. The CDR3 DNA sequence: TGTGCCAGCAGCACAGGGGCTAATGAAAAACTGTTTTTT. Together with reference TRBV5-4 and TRBJ1-4, the CDR3 gives the full variable domain: ETGVTQSPTHLIKTRGQQVTLRCSSQSGHNTVSWYQQALGQGPQFIFQYYREEENGRGNFPPRFSGLQFPNYSSELNVNALELDDSALYLCASSTGANEKLFFGSGTQLSVL.

The V call is TRBV4-1, the J call TRBJ1-1; the match to TRBD1 covers 9 bases. Germline trimming cut 5 bases from V and 4 bases from J; bases unmatched to any gene: 5. The CDR3 runs to 14 residues. Germline V CDR1 and CDR2: MGHRA, YSYEKL. CDR3 sequence: CASSWDRASTEAFF. CDR3 DNA sequence: TGCGCCAGCAGCTGGGACAGGGCGAGCACTGAAGCTTTCTTT.

Comment on this clone: Sequence at one end of the junction differs from germline and may be a read error. The gene calls are TRBV7-7 and TRBJ2-2, with 8 bases fitting TRBD2. The length of the CDR3 is 14 residues. The germline gives CDR1 SSHAT, CDR2 FNYEAQ (reference sequence). CDR3 in DNA: TGTGCTAGCAGCTTGACTAGCGCTCCCGGGGAGCTGTTTTTT. It yields the protein CASSLTSAPGELFF.

The CDR3 sequence: CASSTSGVYNTGELFF. In DNA form, the CDR3 reads TGCGCCAGCAGTACCTCGGGGGTCTACAACACCGGGGAGCTGTTTTTT. This chain uses TRBV5-1 with TRBJ2-2; the D gene is possibly TRBD2 (6 bases). Germline CDR1 reads SGHRS; CDR2 reads YFSETQ. V lost 5 bases and J 2 bases, leaving 16 bases between the germline ends. The CDR3 consists of 16 residues.

The chain is built from TRBV5-6 and TRBJ2-1; TRBD2 aligns across 10 bases. CDR3 length: 16 residues. The V gene's germline CDR1 is SGHDT and CDR2 YYEEEE. Unmatched junction bases numbered 7, after V lost 0 bases and J lost 7 bases. In DNA form, the CDR3 reads TGTGCCAGCAGCTTGGCCGAGGGTAGCGGGAGGAATGAGCAGTTCTTC. Its protein is CASSLAEGSGRNEQFF.

CDR3 residues: CASSRTDRGSSYEQYF. The CDR3 DNA reads as TGTGCCAGCAGCAGGACCGACAGGGGGAGCTCCTACGAGCAGTACTTC. The chain combines TRBV7-9 with TRBJ2-7, with 9 bases identical to TRBD1. The CDR3 runs 16 residues. With V trimmed by 5 bases and J by 0 bases, 8 bases remained unmatched. Germline V gene sequence: CDR1 SEHNR, CDR2 FQNEAQ (reference sequence).

This sequence joins TRBV4-3 and TRBJ2-7; D unclear. Trimming removed 0 bases at V and 4 bases at J, with 10 bases between. Germline CDR1 reads LGHNA; CDR2 reads YSLEER. This CDR3 has 14 amino acids. CDR3 nucleotide sequence: TGCGCCAGCAGCCAAGATGTTACATTATACGAGCAGTACTTC. Its translation: CASSQDVTLYEQYF.

This chain connects TRBV12-5 to TRBJ1-3, with 9 positions matching TRBD1. Unmatched junction bases numbered 8, after V lost 5 bases and J lost 3 bases. Germline CDR1 is LGHNT and CDR2 is FRNRAP. The CDR3 has 16 amino acids. The CDR3, as DNA: TGTGCTAGTGGTCCCCCAACAGGGGGCGGTGGAAACACCATATATTTT. Amino acid sequence: CASGPPTGGGGNTIYF.

The chain is built from TRBV30 and TRBJ1-4, with D possibly TRBD1 on 5 matching bases. This CDR3 is built from 12 residues. CDR1 is GTSNPN, CDR2 SVGIG, per germline (reference sequence). Trimming removed 8 bases at V and 0 bases at J, with 7 bases between. For the CDR3, the DNA is TGTGCCGGGGCCACAACTAATGAAAAACTGTTTTTT. This encodes CAGATTNEKLFF. Using reference TRBV30 and TRBJ1-4 for the parts outside the CDR3, the full variable domain is SQTIHQWPATLVQPVGSPLSLECTVEGTSNPNLYWYRQAAGRGLQLLFYSVGIGQISSEVPQNLSASRPQDRQFILSSKKLLLSDSGFYLCAGATTNEKLFFGSGTQLSVL.

The chain has TRBV28 and TRBJ2-7, with 7 bases aligning to TRBD1. The CDR3 consists of 12 residues. V gave up 11 bases and J gave up 2 bases; unmatched junction bases: 6. Germline lookup yields CDR1 MDHEN and CDR2 SYDVKM. CDR3: CAARTGTYEQYV. The CDR3 region has the DNA TGTGCCGCCCGGACAGGCACCTACGAGCAGTACGTC.

This clone came up once. This chain links TRBV30 with TRBJ2-1; 8 nucleotides align to TRBD1. This CDR3 is 13 amino acids long. Germline lookup yields CDR1 GTSNPN and CDR2 SVGIG (reference sequence). Trimming took 0 bases from V and 9 from J; bases not matched to a gene: 4. The DNA of the CDR3 is TGTGCCTGGAGTGTACAGGGGGGCGGTGAGCAGTTCTTC. Translation: CAWSVQGGGEQFF.

The genes are TRBV19 and TRBJ1-5, with D hard to call. The germline gives CDR1 LNHDA, CDR2 SQIVND (reference sequence). This CDR3 has 15 residues. V lost 2 bases to trimming and J lost 0 bases, with 8 bases between them. In nucleotides, the CDR3 is TGTGCCAGTAGTATAATGCGAGGTAGCAATCAGCCCCAGCATTTT. It codes for CASSIMRGSNQPQHF.

This clone appeared once. The rearrangement joins TRBV28 to TRBJ1-5; D is perhaps TRBD1 (6 bases). In germline, CDR1 is MDHEN, CDR2 SYDVKM. Trimming stripped 7 bases from V and 3 bases from J, with 19 bases between. The CDR3 totals 16 residues. The CDR3 loop is CASIPFGGAHNQPQHF. The CDR3 DNA sequence: TGTGCCAGCATCCCGTTCGGGGGGGCTCACAATCAGCCCCAGCATTTT.

The chain's CDR3 is CASRLAGRDSYNEQFF. The CDR3 DNA reads TGTGCCAGCAGACTAGCGGGCCGGGACTCCTACAATGAGCAGTTCTTC. The chain couples TRBV13 to TRBJ2-1, with 9 nucleotides matching TRBD2. The CDR3 runs to 16 residues. Looked up from germline, CDR1 is PRHDT and CDR2 is FYEKMQ (reference sequence). With V trimmed by 6 bases and J by 0 bases, 6 bases remained unmatched.

The genes are TRBV10-3 and TRBJ1-1, with D unresolved. V lost 7 bases and J lost 3, with 6 bases in between. Germline CDR1 reads ENHRY; CDR2 reads SYGVKD. The CDR3 sequence is 11 residues long. The CDR3 loop reads CAIKEDTEAFF. CDR3 nucleotide sequence: TGTGCCATCAAGGAGGACACTGAAGCTTTCTTT.

V usage is TRBV15 and J usage is TRBJ2-5; TRBD2 aligns across 8 bases. The J segment lost 5 bases and the V segment lost 7 bases, leaving 12 bases of the junction unmatched. CDR1 and CDR2 (germline): LNHNV, YYDKDF (reference sequence). The CDR3 runs to 15 residues. The CDR3 DNA reads as TGTGCCACCACGAGGCTAGCGGTAGCGGGGGAGACCCAGTACTTC. Its translation: CATTRLAVAGETQYF. Combining the CDR3 with reference TRBV15 and TRBJ2-5 gives the whole variable domain DAMVIQNPRYQVTQFGKPVTLSCSQTLNHNVMYWYQQKSSQAPKLLFHYYDKDFNNEADTPDNFQSRRPNTSFCFLDIRSPGLGDTAMYLCATTRLAVAGETQYFGPGTRLLVL.

The chain employs TRBV2 and TRBJ1-5, with TRBD1 as a possible D gene (6 bases). In germline, CDR1 is SNHLY, CDR2 FYNNEI. V lost 6 bases, J lost 1 base, and 13 bases lay in between. This CDR3 comprises 15 residues. CDR3 loop: CASRETGESNQPQHF. The CDR3 DNA follows: TGTGCCAGCAGAGAGACAGGCGAAAGCAATCAGCCCCAGCATTTT.

The chain employs TRBV2 and TRBJ1-2, with 8 nucleotides matching TRBD1. Germline lookup yields CDR1 SNHLY and CDR2 FYNNEI. This CDR3 contains 16 residues. Trimming cost V 5 bases and J 4 bases; bases outside gene matches: 12. CDR3 residues: CASSSKTGEVLYGYTF. Here the CDR3 DNA reads TGTGCCAGCAGTTCGAAGACAGGGGAGGTCCTCTATGGCTACACCTTC.

This clone was found a few times. The V and J genes are TRBV19 and TRBJ2-1; TRBD2 agrees at 9 bases. Looked up from germline, CDR1 is LNHDA and CDR2 is SQIVND (reference sequence). CDR3 length: 14 amino acids. The junction had 5 bases not matched to a gene; V was cut back by 3 bases and J by 8 bases. CDR3 nucleotide sequence: TGTGCCAGTAGTATCGGACTAGCGATCGATGAGCAGTTCTTC. This gives the protein CASSIGLAIDEQFF.